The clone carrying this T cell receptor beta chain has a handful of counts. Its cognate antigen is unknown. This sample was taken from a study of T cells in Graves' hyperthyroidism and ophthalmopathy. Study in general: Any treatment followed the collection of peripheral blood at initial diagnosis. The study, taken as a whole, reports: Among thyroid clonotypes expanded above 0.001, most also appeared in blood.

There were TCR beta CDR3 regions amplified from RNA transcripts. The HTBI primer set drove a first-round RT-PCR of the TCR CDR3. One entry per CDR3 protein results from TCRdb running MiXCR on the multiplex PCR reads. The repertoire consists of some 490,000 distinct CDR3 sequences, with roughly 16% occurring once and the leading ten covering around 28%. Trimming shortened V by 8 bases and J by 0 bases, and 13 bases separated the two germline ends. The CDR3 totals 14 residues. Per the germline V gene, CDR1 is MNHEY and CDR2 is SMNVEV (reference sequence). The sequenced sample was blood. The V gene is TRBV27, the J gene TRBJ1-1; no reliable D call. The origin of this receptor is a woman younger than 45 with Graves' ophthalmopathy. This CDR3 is CASRGWPMNTEAFF. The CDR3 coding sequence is TGTGCCAGCCGGGGATGGCCTATGAACACTGAAGCTTTCTTT.